This note documents a single T cell receptor beta chain sequence. Original processing methods: The assay estimated nucleated cells by amplifying reference gene primers. TCRdb keeps only in-frame clones here, not all; method: immunoSEQ multiplex PCR. Clonal size and the V and J genes are those of that table, whereas D and trimming came from the DNA. The sample has roughly 190,000 clones, 88% seen once; the top ten hold roughly 6.2%. The sample is drawn from a study of blood T cell repertoires in COVID-19. Study details: Both acute and convalescent COVID-19 samples were obtained from the United States, Italy and Spain. T cells, B-cell-depleted T cells, or PBMCs provided the cDNA or gDNA that served as material.

V dropped 5 bases and J dropped 4; count of bases not matched to a gene: 4. Germline V lookup: CDR1 LGHDT, CDR2 YNNKEL (reference sequence). The CDR3 loop spans 13 amino acids. The J gene is TRBJ1-1, the V gene TRBV3-1 (or the pseudogene TRBV3-2), with 7 bases identical to TRBD1. The sequence was obtained from a woman in her thirties or forties who had recovered from COVID-19. The sequenced material came from peripheral blood. For the CDR3, the DNA is TGTGCCAGCAGCTTAGGGACAGTCACTGAAGCTTTCTTT. Translating it yields CASSLGTVTEAFF.